What follows are 22 T cell receptor beta chains derived from one specimen sequenced in a study of T cell repertoires in cytomegalovirus infection (dated by TCRdb to about 2019). What these receptors recognize is not known. The label giving this sample's treatment or condition can be read as: in vitro stimulation with specific CMV peptide epitopes to enrich CMV-specific T cells. The instrument was an Illumina HiSeq 1500. Using fastp at Q25 and MiXCR, TCRdb reprocessed the public reads and kept productive beta chains. Rows merge per CDR3 protein into single entries with the most common DNA and genes. The sample has about 830,000 distinct CDR3 sequences on record, approximately 30% of them singletons. The top ten constitute over 10% of the sample. The sample consisted of cultured CD8+ T cells from PBMCs, taken from culture after CMV antigen stimulation. These receptors originate from a human donor in good health (CMV status not recorded). Some clones in this sample may be carry-over from other donors' samples.

This clonotype showed up just a few times. The J gene is TRBJ2-1, the V gene TRBV7-2; 7 bases agree with TRBD2. Germline V gene sequence: CDR1 SGHTA, CDR2 FQGNSA. The CDR3 consists of 15 residues. J gave up 4 bases and V 2 bases, and 5 bases lay outside the gene matches. This CDR3 reads CASSLMVGGYNEQFF. DNA for the CDR3: TGTGCCAGCAGCTTAATGGTGGGGGGGTACAATGAGCAGTTCTTC.

The chain links TRBV7-8 to TRBJ1-2; tentatively, D is TRBD1 (6 bases). The V gene's germline CDR1 is SGHVS and CDR2 FQNEAQ. The V end was cut by 1 base, the J end by 6 bases, with 15 bases between. The CDR3 has 15 amino acids. The CDR3 reads CASSLDGAGAHGYTF. The CDR3 DNA reads TGTGCCAGCAGCTTAGACGGGGCAGGGGCCCATGGCTACACCTTC.

This clonotype appeared many times. The genes are TRBV5-4 and TRBJ2-2, with D perhaps matching TRBD1 or TRBD2 (7 bases each). Germline values: CDR1 SGHNT, CDR2 YYREEE (reference sequence). The CDR3 is made up of 14 amino acids. V lost 4 bases, J lost 4 bases, and 11 bases lay in between. The CDR3 sequence is CASSDREGTGELFF. For the CDR3, the DNA is TGTGCCAGCAGCGACAGGGAGGGCACCGGGGAGCTGTTTTTT.

This chain connects TRBV7-9 to TRBJ1-1; 7 bases are a match to TRBD1. CDR3 size: 14 residues. J was trimmed by 3 bases and V by 7 bases; bases with no gene match: 8. Germline V CDR1 and CDR2: SEHNR, FQNEAQ (reference sequence). The chain's CDR3 is CASNRQGRDTEAFF. CDR3 coding DNA: TGTGCCAGCAACCGACAGGGTCGAGACACTGAAGCTTTCTTT.

This clonotype was detected a few times. The chain uses TRBV4-1 and TRBJ2-6; no definite D call. V lost 1 base and J 4 bases, leaving 5 bases between the germline ends. The CDR3 runs to 14 residues. The germline V gene has CDR1 MGHRA and CDR2 YSYEKL. CDR3 residues: CASSQGRGANVLTF. The CDR3 nucleotides are TGCGCCAGCAGCCAAGGGCGCGGGGCCAACGTCCTGACTTTC.

The genes are TRBV7-2 and TRBJ1-1; D gene unclear. The V end lost 5 bases, the J end lost 0 bases, and 10 bases lay between the germline ends. Germline CDR1 and CDR2: SGHTA and FQGNSA. The CDR3 length is 14 residues. Here the CDR3 reads CASSTYSMNTEAFF. CDR3 in DNA: TGTGCCAGCAGCACCTACAGCATGAACACTGAAGCTTTCTTT.

The rearrangement joins TRBV27 to TRBJ2-1; 7 nucleotides line up with TRBD1. With 2 bases clipped from V and 5 bases from J, the junction kept 18 bases outside the gene matches. Germline V CDR1 and CDR2: MNHEY, SMNVEV (reference sequence). This CDR3 spans 19 amino acids. The CDR3 nucleotides are TGTGCCAGCAGTTTAAGGCAGGGGGTGAGTAAGTTCGGACACAATGAGCAGTTCTTC. It codes for CASSLRQGVSKFGHNEQFF.

This clonotype was seen a few times. The J gene is TRBJ2-2, the V gene TRBV7-3; D not certain. Trimming took off 1 base at V and 7 bases at J, with 13 bases between the two ends. Germline loops: CDR1 SGHTA, CDR2 FQGTGA. The CDR3 runs to 15 residues. CDR3 DNA: TGTGCCAGCAGCTTAAGGACGGGTCACGGCGGGGAGCTGTTTTTT. This translates into CASSLRTGHGGELFF.

As concerns this clonotype: The conserved closing phenylalanine or tryptophan is absent in this CDR3, likely reflecting a read error. The V call is TRBV7-9, the J call TRBJ2-3; TRBD1 matches at 11 bases. CDR3 length: 16 amino acids. Germline V gene lookup returns CDR1 SEHNR and CDR2 FQNEAQ (reference sequence). The ends lost 5 bases at V and 3 bases at J; junction bases unmatched: 7. The CDR3 region is CASSTFGTGGTDTQYS. CDR3 nucleotides: TGTGCCAGCAGCACTTTCGGGACAGGGGGAACAGATACGCAGTATTCT.

J is TRBJ2-7 and V is TRBV15; unclear D gene. The CDR3 extends over 13 amino acids. V was trimmed by 1 base and J by 4 bases, leaving 8 bases between them. Looked up from germline, CDR1 is LNHNV and CDR2 is YYDKDF (reference sequence). The CDR3 DNA follows: TGTGCCACCAGCAGAGGTGGGCAATACGAGCAGTACGTC. This sequence encodes CATSRGGQYEQYV.

The table lists this clonotype with a few counts. The J gene is TRBJ1-1, the V gene TRBV4-1, with 11 bases aligning to TRBD1. Germline V lookup: CDR1 MGHRA, CDR2 YSYEKL. The CDR3 loop spans 17 amino acids. With 0 bases clipped from V and 5 bases from J, the junction kept 8 bases outside the gene matches. The CDR3 sequence: CASSQDVVGTGGTEAFF. The CDR3 DNA is TGCGCCAGCAGCCAAGACGTCGTCGGGACAGGGGGTACTGAAGCTTTCTTT.

This clonotype turned up a few times. CDR3 loop: CASSWATGGIYEQYF. CDR3 nucleotides: TGTGCCAGCAGCTGGGCGACAGGGGGTATCTACGAGCAGTACTTC. J is TRBJ2-7 and V is TRBV5-5; 9 nucleotides line up with TRBD1. The V segment lost 3 bases and the J segment 3 bases; nucleotides outside the gene matches: 7. CDR1 is SGHKS and CDR2 is YYEKEE in the germline V gene (reference sequence). This CDR3 has 15 amino acids.

J is TRBJ1-5 and V is TRBV12-3 or TRBV12-4, with TRBD1 identical over 9 bases. V was pared by 2 bases and J by 7 bases, with 15 bases of the junction left unmatched. The length of the CDR3 is 18 residues. The CDR3: CASSLRRQGGTQAQPQHF. Here the CDR3 DNA reads TGTGCCAGCAGTTTAAGAAGACAGGGGGGAACGCAGGCCCAGCCCCAGCATTTT.

This clonotype was recorded at least ten times. V and J are TRBV7-9 and TRBJ2-7, with TRBD1 matching over 8 bases. From germline, CDR1 is SEHNR and CDR2 FQNEAQ (reference sequence). The CDR3 length is 18 residues. V was pared by 2 bases and J by 2 bases, with 14 bases of the junction left unmatched. CDR3 in amino acids: CASSLFLERRQGTYEQYF. CDR3 in DNA: TGTGCCAGCAGCTTATTTCTTGAAAGAAGACAGGGGACCTACGAGCAGTACTTC.

The chain couples TRBV27 to TRBJ1-5; D remains ambiguous. The CDR3 loop spans 13 amino acids. In germline, CDR1 is MNHEY, CDR2 SMNVEV (reference sequence). Trimming left V 8 bases short and J 6 bases short, with 14 bases between. The CDR3 DNA reads TGTGCCAGCTCGGAAGTGAGGTTTCAGCCCCAGCATTTT. This sequence encodes CASSEVRFQPQHF.

In DNA, the CDR3 is TGTGCCAGCAGTTTTGTATTAGGGGAGGGCTATAATGAGCAGTTCTTC. The encoded protein is CASSFVLGEGYNEQFF. The genes are TRBV12-3 or TRBV12-4 and TRBJ2-1; 7 bases line up with TRBD2. V lost 3 bases to trimming and J lost 7 bases; unmatched junction nucleotides: 12. The CDR3 runs to 16 residues.

This clonotype was counted a few times. The chain uses TRBV5-6 and TRBJ2-1; the D is unclear. Trimming left V 0 bases short and J 1 base short, with 8 bases between. Germline V gene sequence: CDR1 SGHDT, CDR2 YYEEEE. The CDR3 covers 15 residues. As DNA, the CDR3 is TGTGCCAGCAGCTTGGCGGAACTATCCTACAATGAGCAGTTCTTC. It translates to CASSLAELSYNEQFF.

The rearrangement joins TRBV7-8 to TRBJ1-1; D might be TRBD1 (5 bases). V gave up 5 bases and J gave up 0 bases, with 13 bases separating them. Germline loops: CDR1 SGHVS, CDR2 FQNEAQ. The CDR3 runs 15 residues. CDR3 sequence (DNA): TGTGCCAGCAGCCCCCAGGGAGAAATGAACACTGAAGCTTTCTTT. It yields the protein CASSPQGEMNTEAFF.

V is TRBV19 and J is TRBJ2-3; D not resolved. This CDR3 is built from 15 residues. Trimming shortened V by 5 bases and J by 2 bases, and 14 bases separated the two germline ends. Germline CDR1 reads LNHDA; CDR2 reads SQIVND (reference sequence). CDR3 nucleotide sequence: TGTGCCAGTAGTGTTTTCCCCCCGCCCACAGATACGCAGTATTTT. Its translation is CASSVFPPPTDTQYF.

V gene TRBV7-6 combines with J gene TRBJ2-4; 12 nucleotides align to TRBD1. Germline V lookup: CDR1 SGHVS, CDR2 FNYEAQ. With 4 bases clipped from V and 8 bases from J, the junction kept 9 bases outside the gene matches. This CDR3 has 16 amino acids. CDR3 sequence reads: CASSSGPGQGADIQYF. The CDR3 nucleotides read TGTGCCAGCAGCTCTGGGCCGGGACAGGGGGCGGACATTCAGTACTTC.

This clonotype was detected only a few times. J is TRBJ1-1 and V is TRBV10-3, with D tentatively TRBD1 (6 bases). CDR1 is ENHRY, CDR2 SYGVKD, per germline. V was trimmed by 4 bases and J by 0 bases, leaving 9 bases between them. The CDR3 is 14 residues long. The CDR3 region has the DNA TGTGCCATCAGTGGACAGGATATGAACACTGAAGCTTTCTTT. This sequence encodes CAISGQDMNTEAFF.

The genes are TRBV20-1 and TRBJ1-1; weak D call: TRBD1 (5 bases). Per the germline V gene, CDR1 is DFQATT and CDR2 is SNEGSKA (reference sequence). The germline V and J ends were trimmed by 6 bases and 2 bases, with 10 bases remaining between them. The CDR3 is made up of 12 amino acids. The CDR3 sequence: CSAETVNTEAFF. CDR3 DNA: TGCAGTGCCGAGACAGTAAACACTGAAGCTTTCTTT.